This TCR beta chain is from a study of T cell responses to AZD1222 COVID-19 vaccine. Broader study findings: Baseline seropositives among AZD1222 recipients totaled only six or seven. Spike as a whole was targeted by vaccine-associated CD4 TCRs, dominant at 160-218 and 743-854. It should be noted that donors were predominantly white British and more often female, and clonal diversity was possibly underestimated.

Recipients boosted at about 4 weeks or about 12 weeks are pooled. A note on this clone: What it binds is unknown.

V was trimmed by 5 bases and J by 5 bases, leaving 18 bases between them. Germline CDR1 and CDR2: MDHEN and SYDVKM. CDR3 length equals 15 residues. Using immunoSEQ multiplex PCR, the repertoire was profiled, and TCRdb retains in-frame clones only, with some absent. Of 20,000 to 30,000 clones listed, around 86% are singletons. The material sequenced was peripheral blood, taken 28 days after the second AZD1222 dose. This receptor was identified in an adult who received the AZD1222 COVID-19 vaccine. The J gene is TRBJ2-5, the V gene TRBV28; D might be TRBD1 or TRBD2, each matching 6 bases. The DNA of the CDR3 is TGTGCCAGCAGTCCCCCGGTTGGGGGGCCGGAGACCCAGTACTTC. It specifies CASSPPVGGPETQYF.